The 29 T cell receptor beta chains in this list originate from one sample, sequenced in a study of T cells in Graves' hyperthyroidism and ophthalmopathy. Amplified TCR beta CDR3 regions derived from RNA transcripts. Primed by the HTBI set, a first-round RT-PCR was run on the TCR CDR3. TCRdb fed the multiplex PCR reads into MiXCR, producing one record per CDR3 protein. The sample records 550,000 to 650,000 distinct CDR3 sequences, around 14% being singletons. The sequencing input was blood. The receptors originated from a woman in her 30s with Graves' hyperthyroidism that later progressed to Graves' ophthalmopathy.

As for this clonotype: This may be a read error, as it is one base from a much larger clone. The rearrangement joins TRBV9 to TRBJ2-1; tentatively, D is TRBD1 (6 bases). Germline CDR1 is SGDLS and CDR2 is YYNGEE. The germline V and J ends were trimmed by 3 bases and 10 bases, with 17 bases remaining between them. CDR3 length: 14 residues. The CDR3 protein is CASSGTDRAYEQFF. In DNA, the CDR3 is TGTGCCAGCAGCGGAACGGACAGAGCCTACGAGCAGTTCTTC.

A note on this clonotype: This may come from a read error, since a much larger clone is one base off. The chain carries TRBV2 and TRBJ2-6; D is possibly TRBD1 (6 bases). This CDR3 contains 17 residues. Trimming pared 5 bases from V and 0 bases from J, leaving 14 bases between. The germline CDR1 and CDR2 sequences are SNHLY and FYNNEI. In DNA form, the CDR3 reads TGTGCCAGCAGTAGGTTGGGACATATCTCTGGGGCCAACGTCCTGACTTTC. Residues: CASSRLGHISGANVLTF.

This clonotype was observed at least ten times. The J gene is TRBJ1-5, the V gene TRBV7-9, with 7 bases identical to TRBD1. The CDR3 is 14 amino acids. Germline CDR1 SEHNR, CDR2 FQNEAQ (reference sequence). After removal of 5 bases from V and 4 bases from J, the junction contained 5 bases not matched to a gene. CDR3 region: CASSPNRGNQPQHF. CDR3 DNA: TGTGCCAGCAGCCCAAACAGGGGAAATCAGCCCCAGCATTTT.

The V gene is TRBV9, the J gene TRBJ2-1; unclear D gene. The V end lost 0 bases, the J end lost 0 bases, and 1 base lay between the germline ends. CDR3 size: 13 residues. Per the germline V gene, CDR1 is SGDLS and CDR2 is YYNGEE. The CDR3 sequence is CASSVDSYNEQFF. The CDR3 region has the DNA TGTGCCAGCAGCGTAGACTCCTACAATGAGCAGTTCTTC.

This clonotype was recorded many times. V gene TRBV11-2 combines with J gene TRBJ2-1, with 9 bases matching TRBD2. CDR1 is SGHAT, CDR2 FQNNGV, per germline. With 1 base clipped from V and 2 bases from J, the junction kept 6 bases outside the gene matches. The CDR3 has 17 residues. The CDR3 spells CASSLVVTSGPYNEQFF. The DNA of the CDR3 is TGTGCCAGCAGCTTAGTTGTGACTAGCGGCCCCTACAATGAGCAGTTCTTC.

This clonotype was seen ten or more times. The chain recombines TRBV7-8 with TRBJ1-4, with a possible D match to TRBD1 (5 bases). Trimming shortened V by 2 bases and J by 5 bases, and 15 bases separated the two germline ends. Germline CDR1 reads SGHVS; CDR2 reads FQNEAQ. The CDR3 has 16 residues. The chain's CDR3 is CASSLSPGTPNEKLFF. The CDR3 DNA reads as TGTGCCAGCAGCTTAAGTCCCGGGACCCCGAATGAAAAACTGTTTTTT.

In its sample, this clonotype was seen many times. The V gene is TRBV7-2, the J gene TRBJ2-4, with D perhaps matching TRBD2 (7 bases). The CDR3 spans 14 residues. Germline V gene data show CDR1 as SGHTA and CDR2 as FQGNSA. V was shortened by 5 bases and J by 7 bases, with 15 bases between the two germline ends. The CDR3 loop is CASSTRGGVNIQYF. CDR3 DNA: TGTGCCAGCAGCACCCGAGGGGGGGTTAACATTCAGTACTTC.

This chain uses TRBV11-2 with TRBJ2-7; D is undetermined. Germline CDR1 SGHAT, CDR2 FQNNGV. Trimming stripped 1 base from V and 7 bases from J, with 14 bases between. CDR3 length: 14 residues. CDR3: CASSLAARVGEQYF. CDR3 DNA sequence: TGTGCCAGCAGCTTAGCAGCGAGAGTCGGGGAGCAGTACTTC. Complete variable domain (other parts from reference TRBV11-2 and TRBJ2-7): EAGVAQSPRYKIIEKRQSVAFWCNPISGHATLYWYQQILGQGPKLLIQFQNNGVVDDSQLPKDRFSAERLKGVDSTLKIQPAKLEDSAVYLCASSLAARVGEQYFGPGTRLTVT.

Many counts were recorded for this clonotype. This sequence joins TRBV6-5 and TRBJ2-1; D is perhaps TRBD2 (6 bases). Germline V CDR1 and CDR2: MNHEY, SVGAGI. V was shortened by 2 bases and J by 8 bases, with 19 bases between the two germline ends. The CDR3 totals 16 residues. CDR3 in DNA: TGTGCCAGCAGTTACCGAGCAGGAGGGTTGGCCCATGAGCAGTTCTTC. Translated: CASSYRAGGLAHEQFF.

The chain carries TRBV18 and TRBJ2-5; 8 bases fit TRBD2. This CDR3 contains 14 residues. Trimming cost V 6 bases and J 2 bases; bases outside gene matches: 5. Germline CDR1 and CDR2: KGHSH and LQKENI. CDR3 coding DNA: TGTGCCAGCTCCCTTCGACTAGCGCAAGAGACCCAGTACTTC. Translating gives CASSLRLAQETQYF.

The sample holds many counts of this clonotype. In nucleotides, the CDR3 is TGTGCCAGCAGCTTCACCGATGACAATGAGCAGTTCTTC. Translation: CASSFTDDNEQFF. This sequence joins TRBV5-5 and TRBJ2-1; D remains ambiguous. The CDR3 has 13 residues. CDR1 is SGHKS, CDR2 YYEKEE, per germline (reference sequence). Between the trimmed V and J ends, which lost 2 bases and 5 bases, there was a span of 8 bases.

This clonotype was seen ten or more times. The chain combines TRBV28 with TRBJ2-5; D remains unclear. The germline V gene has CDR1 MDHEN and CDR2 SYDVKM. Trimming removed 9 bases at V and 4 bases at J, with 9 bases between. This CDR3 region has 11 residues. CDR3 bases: TGTGCCAGTGTCCTTGGAGAGACCCAGTACTTC. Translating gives CASVLGETQYF.

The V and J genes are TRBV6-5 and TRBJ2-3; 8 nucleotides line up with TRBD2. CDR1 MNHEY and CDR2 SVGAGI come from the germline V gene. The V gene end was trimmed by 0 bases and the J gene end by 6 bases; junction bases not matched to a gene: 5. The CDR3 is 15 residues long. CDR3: CASSYSGLVADTQYF. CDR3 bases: TGTGCCAGCAGTTACTCGGGACTAGTAGCCGATACGCAGTATTTT.

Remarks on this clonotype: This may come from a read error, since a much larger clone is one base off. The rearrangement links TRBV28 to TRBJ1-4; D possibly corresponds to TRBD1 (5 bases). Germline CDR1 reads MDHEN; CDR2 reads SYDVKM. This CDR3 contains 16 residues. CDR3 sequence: CASSSRDGATNEKLCF. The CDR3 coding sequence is TGTGCCAGCAGCTCGCGGGACGGCGCAACTAATGAAAAACTGTGTTTT.

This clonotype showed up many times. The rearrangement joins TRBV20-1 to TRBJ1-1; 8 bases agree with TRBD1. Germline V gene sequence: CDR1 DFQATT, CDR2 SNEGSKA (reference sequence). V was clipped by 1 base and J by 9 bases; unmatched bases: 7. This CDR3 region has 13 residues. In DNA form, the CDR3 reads TGCAGTGCTAGAGTCCCGGGACAGGAGAAAGCTTTCTTT. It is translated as CSARVPGQEKAFF.

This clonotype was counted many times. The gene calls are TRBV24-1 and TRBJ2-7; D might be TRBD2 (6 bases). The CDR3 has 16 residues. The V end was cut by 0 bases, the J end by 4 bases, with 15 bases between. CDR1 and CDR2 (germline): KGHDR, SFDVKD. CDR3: CATSDLREFRGYEQYF. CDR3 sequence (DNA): TGTGCCACCAGTGATTTGCGGGAGTTCCGAGGGTACGAGCAGTACTTC.

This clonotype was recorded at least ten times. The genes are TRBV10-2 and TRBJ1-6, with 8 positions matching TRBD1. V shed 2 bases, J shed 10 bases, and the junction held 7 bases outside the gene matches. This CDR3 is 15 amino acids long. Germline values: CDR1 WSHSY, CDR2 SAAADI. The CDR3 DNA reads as TGCGCCAGCAGTGAGATGACAGGGGATGAGTCACCCCTCCACTTT. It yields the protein CASSEMTGDESPLHF.

This CDR3 reads CASSPDREAQYF. As DNA, the CDR3 is TGTGCCAGCAGCCCGGACAGGGAGGCGCAGTATTTT. The V call is TRBV11-3, the J call TRBJ2-3, with 8 bases aligning to TRBD1. V trimming: 5 bases; J trimming: 10 bases; junction bases outside the gene matches: 5. The CDR3 length is 12 residues. CDR1 SGHNT and CDR2 YENEEA come from the germline V gene.

The CDR3 bases are TGTGCCAGCAGCCACATCGGACAGAGGAACACTGAAGCTTTCTTT. Its translation is CASSHIGQRNTEAFF. The chain uses TRBV3-1 and TRBJ1-1, with D possibly being TRBD1 (6 bases). Trimming removed 3 bases at V and 1 base at J, with 12 bases between. Germline values: CDR1 LGHDT, CDR2 YNNKEL (reference sequence). This CDR3 is 15 amino acids long.

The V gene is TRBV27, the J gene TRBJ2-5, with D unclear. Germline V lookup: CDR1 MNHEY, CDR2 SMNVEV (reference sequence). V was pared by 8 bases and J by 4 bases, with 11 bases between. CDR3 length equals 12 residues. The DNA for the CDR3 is TGTGCCAGCCAAGGAGCGCGAGAGACCCAGTACTTC. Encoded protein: CASQGARETQYF.

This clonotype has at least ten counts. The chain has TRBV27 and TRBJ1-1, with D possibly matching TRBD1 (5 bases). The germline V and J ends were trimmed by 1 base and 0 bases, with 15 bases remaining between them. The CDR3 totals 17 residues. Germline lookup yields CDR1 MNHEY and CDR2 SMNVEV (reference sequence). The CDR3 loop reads CASSLYDGGGMNTEAFF. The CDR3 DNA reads TGTGCCAGCAGTTTATACGATGGGGGAGGGATGAACACTGAAGCTTTCTTT.

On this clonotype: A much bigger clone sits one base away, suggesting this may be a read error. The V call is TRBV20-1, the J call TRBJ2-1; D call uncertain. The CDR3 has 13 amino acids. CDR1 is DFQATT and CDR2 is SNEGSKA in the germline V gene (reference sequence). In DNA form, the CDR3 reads TGCAGTGCGAGCTTGAGACGTGACAATGAGCAGGTCTTC. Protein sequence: CSASLRRDNEQVF.

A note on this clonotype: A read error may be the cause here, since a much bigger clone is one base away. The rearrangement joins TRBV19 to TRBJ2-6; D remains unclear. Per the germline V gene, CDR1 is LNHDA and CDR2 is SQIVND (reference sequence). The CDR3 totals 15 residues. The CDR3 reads CASSIKWAGVNVLTF. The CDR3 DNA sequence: TGTGCCAGTAGCATTAAGTGGGCTGGGGTCAACGTCCTGACTTTC.

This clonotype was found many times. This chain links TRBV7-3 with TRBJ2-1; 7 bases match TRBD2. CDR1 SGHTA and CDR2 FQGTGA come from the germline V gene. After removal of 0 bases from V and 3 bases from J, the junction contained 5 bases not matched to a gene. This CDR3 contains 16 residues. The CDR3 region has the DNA TGTGCCAGCAGCTTAACGGGCGGGAGAGTCTACAATGAGCAGTTCTTC. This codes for CASSLTGGRVYNEQFF. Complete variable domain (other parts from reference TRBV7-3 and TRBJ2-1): GAGVSQTPSNKVTEKGKYVELRCDPISGHTALYWYRQSLGQGPEFLIYFQGTGAADDSGLPNDRFFAVRPEGSVSTLKIQRTERGDSAVYLCASSLTGGRVYNEQFFGPGTRLTVL.

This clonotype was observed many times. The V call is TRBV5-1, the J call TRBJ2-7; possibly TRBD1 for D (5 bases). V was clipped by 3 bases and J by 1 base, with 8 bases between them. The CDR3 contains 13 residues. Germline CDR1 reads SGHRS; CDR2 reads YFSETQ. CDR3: CASSSDRSYEQYF. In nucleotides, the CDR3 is TGCGCCAGCAGCTCCGACAGATCCTACGAGCAGTACTTC.

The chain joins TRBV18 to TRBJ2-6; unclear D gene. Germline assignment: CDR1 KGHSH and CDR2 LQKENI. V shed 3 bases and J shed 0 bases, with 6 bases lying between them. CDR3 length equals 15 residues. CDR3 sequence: CASSPVHSGANVLTF. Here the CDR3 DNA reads TGTGCCAGCTCACCGGTTCACTCTGGGGCCAACGTCCTGACTTTC.

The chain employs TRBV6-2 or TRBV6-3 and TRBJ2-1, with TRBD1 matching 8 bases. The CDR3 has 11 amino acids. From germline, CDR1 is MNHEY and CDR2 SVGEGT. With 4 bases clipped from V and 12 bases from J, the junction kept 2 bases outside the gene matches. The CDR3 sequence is CASSFGTGQFF. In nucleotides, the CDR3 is TGTGCCAGCAGTTTTGGGACAGGGCAGTTCTTC.

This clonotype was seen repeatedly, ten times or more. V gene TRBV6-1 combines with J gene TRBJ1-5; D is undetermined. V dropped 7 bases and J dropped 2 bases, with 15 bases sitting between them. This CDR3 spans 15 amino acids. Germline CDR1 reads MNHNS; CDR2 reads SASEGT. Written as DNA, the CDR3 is TGTGCCAGCACCCCCCTCCAGTGGGGCAATCAGCCCCAGCATTTT. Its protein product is CASTPLQWGNQPQHF.

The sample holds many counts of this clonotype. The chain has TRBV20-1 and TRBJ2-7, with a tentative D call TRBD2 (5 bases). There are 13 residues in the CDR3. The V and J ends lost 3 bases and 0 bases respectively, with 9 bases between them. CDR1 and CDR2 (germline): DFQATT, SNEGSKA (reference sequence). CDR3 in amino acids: CSASGVSSYEQYF. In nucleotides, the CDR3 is TGCAGTGCTAGCGGGGTTAGCTCCTACGAGCAGTACTTC.